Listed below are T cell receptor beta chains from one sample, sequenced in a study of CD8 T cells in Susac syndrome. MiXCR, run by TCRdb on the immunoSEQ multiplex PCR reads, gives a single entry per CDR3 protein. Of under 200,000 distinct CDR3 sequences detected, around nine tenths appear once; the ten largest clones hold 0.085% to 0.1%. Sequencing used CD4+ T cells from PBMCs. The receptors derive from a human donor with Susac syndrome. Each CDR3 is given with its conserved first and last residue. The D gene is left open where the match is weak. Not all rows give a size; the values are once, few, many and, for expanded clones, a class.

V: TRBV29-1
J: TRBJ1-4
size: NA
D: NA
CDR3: CSVELLTNEKLFF
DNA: TGCAGCGTTGAACTTCTGACTAATGAAAAACTGTTTTTT

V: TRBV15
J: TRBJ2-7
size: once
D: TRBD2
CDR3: CATSPTSGTSSHEQYF
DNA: TGTGCCACCAGTCCAACCTCTGGGACTAGTTCCCACGAGCAGTACTTC

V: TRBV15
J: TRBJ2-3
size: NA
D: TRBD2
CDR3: CATSRGTITDTQYF
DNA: TGTGCCACCAGCAGGGGGACTATCACAGATACGCAGTATTTT

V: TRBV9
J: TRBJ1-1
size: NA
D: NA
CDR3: CASSVDGRDTEAFF
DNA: TGTGCCAGCAGCGTAGACGGCAGGGACACTGAAGCTTTCTTT

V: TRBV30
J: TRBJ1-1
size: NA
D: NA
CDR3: CAWSAGRNTEAFF
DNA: TGTGCCTGGAGTGCCGGAAGGAACACTGAAGCTTTCTTT

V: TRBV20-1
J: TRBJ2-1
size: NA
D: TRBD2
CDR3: CSAPGRGENNEQFF
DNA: TGCAGTGCCCCTGGGCGGGGGGAAAACAATGAGCAGTTCTTC

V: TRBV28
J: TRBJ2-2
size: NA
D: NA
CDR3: CASSGFTNTGELFF
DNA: TGTGCCAGCAGTGGATTCACGAACACCGGGGAGCTGTTTTTT

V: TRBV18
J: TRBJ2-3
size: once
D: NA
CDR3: CASSPFTGGTDTQYF
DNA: TGTGCCAGCTCACCTTTTACAGGAGGCACAGATACGCAGTATTTT

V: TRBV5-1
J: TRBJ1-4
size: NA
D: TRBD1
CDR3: CASSPGTGGEKLFF
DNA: TGCGCCAGCAGCCCCGGGACAGGGGGGGAAAAACTGTTTTTT

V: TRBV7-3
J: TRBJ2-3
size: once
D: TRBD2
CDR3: CASSYDRASGGTDTQYF
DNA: TGTGCCAGCAGCTACGATCGGGCGAGCGGGGGCACAGATACGCAGTATTTT

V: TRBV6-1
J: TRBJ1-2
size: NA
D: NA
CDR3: CASKPGAGYGYTF
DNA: TGTGCCAGCAAACCGGGGGCCGGGTATGGCTACACCTTC

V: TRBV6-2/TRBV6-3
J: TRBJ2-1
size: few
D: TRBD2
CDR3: CASSPGTTYNEQFF
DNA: TGTGCCAGCAGTCCCGGGACTACCTACAATGAGCAGTTCTTC

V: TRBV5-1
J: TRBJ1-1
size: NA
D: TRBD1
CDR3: CASSDRQGRNTEAFF
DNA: TGCGCCAGCAGCGATCGACAGGGGAGGAACACTGAAGCTTTCTTT

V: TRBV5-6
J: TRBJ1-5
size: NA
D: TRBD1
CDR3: CASSFSGTGPNQPQHF
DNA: TGTGCCAGCAGCTTCTCCGGGACAGGCCCCAATCAGCCCCAGCATTTT

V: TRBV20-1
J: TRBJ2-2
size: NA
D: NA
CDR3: CSARIASSNTGELFF
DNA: TGCAGTGCTAGAATAGCTAGCTCGAACACCGGGGAGCTGTTTTTT

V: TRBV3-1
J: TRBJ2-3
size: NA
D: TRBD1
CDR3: CASRRQGEDTQYF
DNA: TGTGCCAGCAGAAGACAGGGGGAAGATACGCAGTATTTT

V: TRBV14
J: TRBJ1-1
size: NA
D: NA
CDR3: CASSQAVGGSEAFF
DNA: TGTGCCAGCAGCCAAGCGGTGGGGGGTTCAGAAGCTTTCTTT

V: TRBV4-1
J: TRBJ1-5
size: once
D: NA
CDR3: CASSPQGTNLAGQPQHF
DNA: TGCGCCAGCAGCCCCCAGGGGACCAACCTCGCGGGACAGCCCCAGCATTTT

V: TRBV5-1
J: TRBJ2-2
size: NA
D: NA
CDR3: CASSSPGLTNTGELFF
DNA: TGCGCCAGCAGTTCACCCGGGTTAACGAACACCGGGGAGCTGTTTTTT

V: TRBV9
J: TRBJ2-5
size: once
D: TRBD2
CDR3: CASSGLAGMETQYF
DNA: TGTGCCAGCAGCGGACTAGCGGGAATGGAGACCCAGTACTTC

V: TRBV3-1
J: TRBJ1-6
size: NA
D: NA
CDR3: CASSQDPGGYSPLHF
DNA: TGTGCCAGCAGCCAAGATCCGGGAGGGTATTCACCCCTCCACTTT

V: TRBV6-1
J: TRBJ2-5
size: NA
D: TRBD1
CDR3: CASSLRDREWETQYF
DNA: TGTGCCAGCAGCCTCCGGGACAGGGAATGGGAGACCCAGTACTTC

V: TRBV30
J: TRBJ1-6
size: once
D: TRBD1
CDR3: CAWRGQGASPLHF
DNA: TGTGCCTGGAGAGGACAGGGAGCGTCACCCCTCCACTTT

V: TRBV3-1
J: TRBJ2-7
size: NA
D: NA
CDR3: CASSQLGGPEQYF
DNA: TGTGCCAGCAGCCAATTGGGGGGGCCCGAGCAGTACTTC

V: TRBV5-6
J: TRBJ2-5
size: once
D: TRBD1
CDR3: CASSLVRGQGETQYF
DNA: TGTGCCAGCAGCTTGGTCAGGGGGCAGGGGGAGACCCAGTACTTC

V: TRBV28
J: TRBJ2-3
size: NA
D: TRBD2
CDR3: CASSLRLAGGRGTDTQYF
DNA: TGTGCCAGCAGTTTACGGCTAGCGGGGGGGCGTGGCACAGATACGCAGTATTTT

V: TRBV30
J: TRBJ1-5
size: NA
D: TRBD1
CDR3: CAWSKRGQAPQHF
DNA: TGTGCCTGGAGTAAGAGGGGGCAAGCGCCCCAGCATTTT

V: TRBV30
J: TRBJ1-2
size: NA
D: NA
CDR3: CAWSTGIPNYGYTF
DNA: TGTGCCTGGAGTACAGGAATTCCAAACTATGGCTACACCTTC

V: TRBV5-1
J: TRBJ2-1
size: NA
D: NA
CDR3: CASSLEPRSEQFF
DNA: TGCGCCAGCAGCTTGGAACCTAGGAGTGAGCAGTTCTTC

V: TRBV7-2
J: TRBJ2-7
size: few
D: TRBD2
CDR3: CASSSGLAVTYEQYF
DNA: TGTGCCAGCAGCTCGGGACTAGCGGTTACCTACGAGCAGTACTTC

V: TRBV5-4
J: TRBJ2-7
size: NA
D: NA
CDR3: CASSLGWKVDEQYF
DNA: TGTGCCAGCAGCTTGGGCTGGAAGGTGGACGAGCAGTACTTC

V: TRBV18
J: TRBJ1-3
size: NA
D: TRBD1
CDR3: CASSPPTGGENTIYF
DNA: TGTGCCAGCTCACCACCCACAGGGGGCGAGAACACCATATATTTT

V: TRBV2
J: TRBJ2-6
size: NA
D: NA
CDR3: CASLSSGANVLTF
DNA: TGTGCCAGCTTAAGCTCTGGGGCCAACGTCCTGACTTTC

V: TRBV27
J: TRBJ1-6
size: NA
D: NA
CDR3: CASRRDRMSSPLHF
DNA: TGTGCCAGCAGAAGGGACCGCATGAGTTCACCCCTCCACTTT

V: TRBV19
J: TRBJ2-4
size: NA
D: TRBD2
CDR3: CASSIAPSGRDIQYF
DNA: TGTGCCAGTAGTATAGCCCCCAGCGGGAGAGACATTCAGTACTTC

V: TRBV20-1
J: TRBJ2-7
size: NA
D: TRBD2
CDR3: CSARDSRAGGVEQYF
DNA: TGCAGTGCTAGAGATTCTCGAGCGGGGGGGGTCGAGCAGTACTTC